The subject of this entry is one T cell receptor (beta chain). The sample comes from a study of shared clonotypes between healthy human individuals. Study-level background: For every donor, three CD4 naive, three CD4 memory, two CD8 naive and one CD8 memory plates were used.

Genomic DNA of every subset was divided equally among multiple immunoSEQ plates. TCRdb keeps only in-frame clones here, not all; method: immunoSEQ multiplex PCR. This table has roughly 1.5 million clones, approximately 98% appearing once. The clonotype comes from a man aged 25 to 40 in good health. Sample: naive CD4+ T cells sorted from blood. Subset denoted: CD45RA+ positively selected.

CDR3 residues: CASSPPSRSLRYEQYF. The DNA for the CDR3 is TGTGCCAGCTCACCACCGTCGAGGTCCTTGAGGTACGAGCAGTACTTC. V usage is TRBV18 and J usage is TRBJ2-7; unclear D gene. The CDR3 is 16 residues long. Per germline, CDR1 KGHSH and CDR2 LQKENI. The germline V and J ends were trimmed by 0 bases and 4 bases, with 16 bases remaining between them.